This TCR beta chain was sequenced for a study of beta chain features in type 1 diabetes. Isolated RNA was reverse transcribed in full, so expressed TCRB transcripts were sequenced. Libraries were prepared by immunoSEQ multiplex PCR; TCRdb keeps only in-frame clonotypes and omits some of them. The sample yields hundreds of thousands of clones, around 13% seen once. There are a few counts of this clone. This CDR3 contains 14 residues. V shed 4 bases and J shed 7 bases, with 16 bases lying between them. CDR1 and CDR2 from the germline V gene are KGHSH and LQKENI. Material for sequencing was naive CD4+ T cells from blood. The source of this sequence is a man aged 18 to 29 in good health. The chain links TRBV18 to TRBJ1-2; D may be TRBD1 (5 bases). CDR3 region: CASSRGDGDSGYTF. DNA of the CDR3: TGTGCCAGCTCACGCGGGGACGGGGACTCTGGCTACACCTTC.